This TCR beta chain was retrieved from a study of cytomegalovirus exposure and HLA in healthy donors. Note on this clone: The antigen is not known.

Study results and limitations: DRB1 showed the most TCR associations and HLA-C the fewest in a later analysis, as rates varied by HLA locus.

The CDR3 runs to 14 residues. Germline CDR1 LNHDA, CDR2 SQIVND (reference sequence). V was trimmed by 3 bases and J by 8 bases, leaving 13 bases between them. The PCR ran on 60 Vbeta and 13 Jbeta primers. Generated by immunoSEQ multiplex PCR, the TCRdb table keeps only in-frame clones and is missing some. The sample includes about 170,000 clones, around 85% seen only once; the top ten take 1%. This clonotype was obtained from a boy between 2 and 10 years old in good health and CMV-seronegative. The chain links TRBV19 to TRBJ1-4, with TRBD1 as a possible D gene (5 bases). Specimen: PBMCs. DNA of the CDR3: TGTGCCAGTAGTATCCCAGGGTCTGACGAAAAACTGTTTTTT. This encodes CASSIPGSDEKLFF.